Detailed here is one T cell receptor beta chain. Its antigen is currently unknown. These data are taken from a study of T cell repertoires in cytomegalovirus infection. Study background: Recently described HLA-C-restricted plus well-studied HLA-B-restricted CMV epitopes were used. Indicated by public TCR beta signatures were CMV infection and matching HLA type.

TCRdb re-called the reads with MiXCR, one entry per CDR3 protein. The profile covers 600,000 to 700,000 distinct CDR3 sequences, with around a third appearing a single time and over 15% taken by the ten largest. The CDR3 consists of 15 residues. V was trimmed by 0 bases and J by 4 bases, leaving 12 bases between them. The V gene's germline CDR1 is DFQATT and CDR2 SNEGSKA (reference sequence). Findings and caveats of the study: The cumulative frequency of public TCR beta families identified carriers of CMV plus the relevant HLA. Within the response measured ex vivo, HLA-C-restricted CMV-specific TCR beta clonotypes were dominant.

The chain joins TRBV20-1 to TRBJ1-4; D uncertain. This specimen was cultured PBMCs, taken from culture after CMV antigen stimulation. The TCR comes from a human donor in good health (CMV status not recorded). Some clones in this sample may be carry-over from other donors' samples. CDR3 region: CSAREGRGDNEKLFF. The DNA of the CDR3 is TGCAGTGCTAGAGAGGGCCGGGGTGATAATGAAAAACTGTTTTTT.